This T cell receptor (beta chain) originates from a study of shared clonotypes between healthy human individuals. Overall study: Per donor, CD8 memory used one plate, CD8 naive used two, CD4 memory used three and CD4 naive used three. The study, taken as a whole, reports: Several donors shared about 4.8% of their naive CD4 clonotypes. What limited the represented genetic and exposure-history diversity was the small number of donors.

Sequenced by immunoSEQ multiplex PCR; TCRdb stores in-frame clones only, minus some. The sample has more than 2,000,000 clones; approximately 90% are singletons. Germline assignment: CDR1 LNHNV and CDR2 YYDKDF (reference sequence). This CDR3 is built from 16 residues. Trimming stripped 0 bases from V and 3 bases from J, with 12 bases between. Concerning this clone itself: The antigen remains unidentified.

This sequence was found in a man aged 18 to 29 in good health. Sequenced sample: naive CD4+ T cells sorted from blood. Subset noted: CD45RA+ positively selected. The gene calls are TRBV15 and TRBJ1-5; perhaps TRBD1 as D (6 bases). The CDR3 here is CATSRDQDRLNQPQHF. As DNA, the CDR3 is TGTGCCACCAGCAGAGATCAGGACAGACTCAATCAGCCCCAGCATTTT.